This T cell receptor (beta chain) was identified in a study of a mutant IDH1 vaccine in newly diagnosed glioma. For the study at large: Averaging around 42 years of age, treated patients were about 60% male and approximately 38% female. Participants attended visit V12, the safety follow-up, at week 35, and then attended visit V13 at week 47. Study-level findings and limits: Apparently unrelated to pseudoprogression were changes in the top peripheral T cell clonotypes.

CDR1 and CDR2 from the germline V gene are MNHEY and SVGAGI. This CDR3 is built from 12 residues. The V gene lost 2 bases and the J gene lost 7 bases, with 5 bases spanning the gap. Time point meaning: week 35, safety follow-up. Mutant IDH1 20-mer peptide, at 300 ug, made up each vaccine dose, with topical imiquimod. The donors' diagnosis was new WHO grade 3 or 4 astrocytoma that was IDH1-mutant and ATRX-lost. A note on this clone: The antigen remains unidentified.

Here immunoSEQ multiplex PCR was the method, and the copy in TCRdb shows in-frame clones only, minus some. The sample carries tens of thousands of clones, around 80% recorded once. The specimen was PBMCs, collected from a glioma patient whose treatment included an IDH1 peptide vaccine. This receptor was taken from a woman younger than 35 with glioma. V is TRBV6-5 and J is TRBJ2-2; no definite D call. CDR3 DNA sequence: TGTGCCAGCAGTTACCCGGGCGGGGAGCTGTTTTTT. Translated: CASSYPGGELFF.